This T cell receptor beta chain was recorded in a study of blood T cell repertoires in COVID-19. Across the study: There were acute and convalescent COVID-19 samples, and they came from the United States, Italy and Spain.

In germline, CDR1 is SGHVS, CDR2 FQNEAQ. The CDR3 has 15 residues. Germline trimming cut 1 base from V and 8 bases from J; bases unmatched to any gene: 3. The assay was immunoSEQ multiplex PCR, and TCRdb's table has in-frame clones only and misses some. The data hold roughly 360,000 clones, with 87% observed a single time. Source material: PBMCs or T cells enriched from blood (not recorded which). The TCR comes from a man under 40 who had recovered from COVID-19. The V and J genes are TRBV7-8 and TRBJ1-4; TRBD1 matches at 11 bases. DNA of the CDR3: TGTGCCAGCAGCTTAGTAGGGACAGGGGGGGAAAAACTGTTTTTT. This gives the protein CASSLVGTGGEKLFF.